This T cell receptor beta chain was sequenced during a study of CD8+ T cells in alopecia areata. Following RNA extraction, reverse transcription yielded cDNA that acted as the sequencing template. Some clones are missing from TCRdb's copy, which holds only in-frame ones; the method was immunoSEQ multiplex PCR. The sample shows 170,000 or so clones, 58% of them seen only once. Treatment noted: oral pan-JAK inhibitor, 5-10 mg twice daily. Sequencing used CD8+ T cells sorted from blood, obtained at week 24, from a patient treated with tofacitinib. This TCR was sampled from a human donor with alopecia areata.

CDR3 nucleotide sequence: TGCGCCAGCAGCTGGGCGGGAACCAACTACGAGCAGTACTTC. Amino acids: CASSWAGTNYEQYF. The V gene is TRBV5-1, the J gene TRBJ2-7, with D perhaps TRBD2 (6 bases). V lost 3 bases to trimming and J lost 3 bases, with 13 bases between them. This CDR3 is built from 14 residues. Germline CDR1 is SGHRS and CDR2 is YFSETQ.